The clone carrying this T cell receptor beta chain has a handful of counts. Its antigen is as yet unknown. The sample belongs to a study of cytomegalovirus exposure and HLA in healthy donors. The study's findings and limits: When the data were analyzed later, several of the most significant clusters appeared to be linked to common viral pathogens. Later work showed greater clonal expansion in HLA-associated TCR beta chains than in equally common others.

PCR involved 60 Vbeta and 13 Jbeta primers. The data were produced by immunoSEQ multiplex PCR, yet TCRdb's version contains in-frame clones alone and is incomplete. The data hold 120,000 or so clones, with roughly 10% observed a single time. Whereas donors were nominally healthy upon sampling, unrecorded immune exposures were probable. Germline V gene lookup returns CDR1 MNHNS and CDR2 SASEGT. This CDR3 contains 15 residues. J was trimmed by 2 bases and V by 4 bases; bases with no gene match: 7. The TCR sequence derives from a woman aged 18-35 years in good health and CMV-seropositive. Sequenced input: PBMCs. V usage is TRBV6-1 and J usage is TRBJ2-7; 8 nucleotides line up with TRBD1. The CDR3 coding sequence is TGTGCCAGCAGTGGCAGACAGGGGCAAACCTACGAGCAGTACTTC. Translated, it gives CASSGRQGQTYEQYF.